This T cell receptor beta chain stems from a study of neurological immune-mediated disorders (dated by TCRdb to between 2018 and 2021). For the wider study: Peripheral blood TCR-beta repertoires from patients with HTLV-I-associated myelopathy (HAM/TSP), patients with multiple sclerosis, and healthy controls were compared in the study using UMI-based sequencing. The 85 to 110 TCR-beta libraries included longitudinal samples, technical triplicates and paired sorted CD4+ and CD8+ T-cell subsets alongside PBMC samples. Of the approximately 66 subjects in the cohort, around 14 were HAM/TSP patients, roughly 35 were multiple sclerosis patients, and around 20 were healthy controls.

The research as a whole found: The highest TCR clonal expansion was observed in HAM/TSP patients, whereas the lowest was observed in MS patients, even when compared with healthy controls. Across subjects, expanded clones never shared an identical CDR3 amino acid sequence, which suggests that the TCR-beta repertoires in every group were private.

CDR1 MDHEN and CDR2 SYDVKM are derived from the germline V gene. Measured from the cysteine to the phenylalanine, the CDR3 is 16 residues long. Only the CDR3 DNA is retained, 48 bases long and in frame from the first base. The germline V end is reduced by 11 bases and the J end by 9 bases; junction bases left unmatched: 19. The healthy controls were volunteers from blood banks in Maryland, USA. Libraries from unsorted PBMCs were made from 2 million PBMCs kept in RNAlater at -80 degrees C until RNA extraction. Peripheral blood was subjected to Ficoll-Hypaque density gradient centrifugation to isolate PBMCs, which were then cryopreserved in liquid nitrogen. cDNA was synthesized by template-switch 5'RACE using a primer with a 10-nucleotide random unique molecular identifier that tagged each TCR transcript. Each sequencing run produced over 200 million TCR-beta sequences covering 15-18 subjects. The RNeasy kit was used to extract total RNA. The KAPA Real-time Library Amplification kit was used to amplify TCR-beta VDJ regions with primers targeting the TCR constant region and the 5'RACE anchor. Sample indexes and Illumina adaptors were added in a first PCR, and a second PCR then increased library yield. After Ampure bead purification, the TCR product of roughly 650 bp was size-selected on a 2% E-gel SizeSelection system. Before pooling, library quality was checked on a Bioanalyzer, concentration was measured with Qubit, and libraries were quantified with the Kapa Library Quantification kit. Libraries were sequenced paired-end 2 x 150 bp on an Illumina HiSeq 2500. To increase sequence diversity, roughly 24-30% phiX was spiked into each library pool. On the authors' methods: The UMI-based MiGEC pipeline processed quality-filtered reads and removed over 85% of raw TCR sequences during error correction. VDJ genes were aligned to IMGT germline references, and clonotypes were defined by unique CDR3 amino acid sequence plus V-J genes. Clonal expansion, Shannon diversity and CDR3 relatedness (CalcPairwiseDistances, ClusterSamples) were evaluated with VDJtools, and phylogenetic trees were built with CLCbio workbench. Clones with at least 8 unique UMIs were defined as expanded, with this threshold being based on coefficient-of-variation modelling across technical triplicates. The raw public reads went through TCRdb reprocessing: fastp at Q25, MiXCR clone calling, in-frame beta chains kept. Here each entry gathers all rows of one CDR3 protein and keeps the most common genes and DNA. Clone size and V and J calls follow TCRdb, not the original study. The table for this sample lists about 79,000 distinct CDR3 sequences; roughly 13% of them were counted only once. The top ten constitute roughly 7% of the sample.

This clonotype was seen at least ten times. Its target antigen remains unknown. Within one base of it there is no much larger clone, and no base qualities were kept. Recombination linked TRBV28 to TRBJ2-1, and TRBD2 aligns with 10 junction nucleotides. Sequencing was performed on PBMCs. The TCR originated in a woman between 50 and 59 years old in good health. This receptor carries the CDR3 CAAASGRRGVKSEQFF. The nucleotide sequence reads as follows: TGTGCCGCCGCTAGCGGGAGACGCGGAGTAAAAAGTGAGCAGTTCTTC.